The 16 T cell receptor beta chains below all came from one sample that was sequenced in a study of blood T cell repertoires in COVID-19. Only in-frame clones appear in the TCRdb table, and some are missing; sequencing was by immunoSEQ multiplex PCR. This sample has about 130,000 clones, with 84% found just once. Input material: peripheral blood. The receptor source for this set is a human donor in a cohort sampled during active COVID-19.

The V call is TRBV5-4, the J call TRBJ2-3; D may be TRBD2 (6 bases). The CDR3 length is 15 residues. V dropped 2 bases and J dropped 0 bases, with 10 bases sitting between them. Germline V lookup: CDR1 SGHNT, CDR2 YYREEE (reference sequence). CDR3 DNA: TGTGCCAGCAGCTTAGCCGGGACTAGCACAGATACGCAGTATTTT. Protein: CASSLAGTSTDTQYF.

The gene calls are TRBV30 and TRBJ2-7, with 12 bases identical to TRBD2. V dropped 0 bases and J dropped 8; count of bases not matched to a gene: 5. Germline loops: CDR1 GTSNPN, CDR2 SVGIG (reference sequence). The CDR3 consists of 14 residues. In nucleotides, the CDR3 is TGTGCCTGGAGTGTGGCTAGCGGGGGGGCCAAGCAGTACTTC. Protein sequence: CAWSVASGGAKQYF.

The chain joins TRBV5-4 to TRBJ1-4; maybe TRBD1 (5 bases). Germline V gene lookup returns CDR1 SGHNT and CDR2 YYREEE (reference sequence). CDR3 length equals 16 residues. The ends were cut back, 4 bases at V and 4 bases at J, with 17 bases in the middle. The CDR3: CASSIDRNRLNEKLFF. The CDR3 nucleotides read TGTGCCAGCAGCATTGACAGAAACAGGCTTAATGAAAAACTGTTTTTT.

The chain carries TRBV2 and TRBJ1-4; weak D call: TRBD1 (5 bases). Germline V gives CDR1 SNHLY, CDR2 FYNNEI. Trimming pared 6 bases from V and 8 bases from J, leaving 13 bases between. This CDR3 has 13 amino acids. The chain's CDR3 is CASSPLRGEKLFF. As DNA, the CDR3 is TGTGCCAGCAGCCCCCTGCGGGGGGAAAAACTGTTTTTT.

The V call is TRBV3-1 (or the pseudogene TRBV3-2), the J call TRBJ2-5; possible D gene TRBD1, 5 bases. With 1 base removed from V and 7 bases from J, the gap between germline ends came to 16 bases. Per the germline V gene, CDR1 is LGHDT and CDR2 is YNNKEL (reference sequence). This CDR3 has 15 residues. CDR3: CASSQVGQGGRTQYF. Written as DNA, the CDR3 is TGTGCCAGCAGCCAAGTGGGGCAGGGCGGTAGGACCCAGTACTTC.

The CDR3 sequence is CASSPPGFAGELFF. CDR3 in DNA: TGTGCCAGCAGCCCGCCAGGGTTCGCCGGGGAGCTGTTTTTT. This chain connects TRBV5-6 to TRBJ2-2; tentatively, D is TRBD1 (5 bases). V was clipped by 4 bases and J by 6 bases, with 13 bases between them. CDR3 length equals 14 residues. Germline V CDR1 and CDR2: SGHDT, YYEEEE.

The V gene is TRBV28, the J gene TRBJ2-7, with a weak D call TRBD1 (6 bases). From germline, CDR1 is MDHEN and CDR2 SYDVKM. The CDR3 contains 14 residues. The V end was cut by 5 bases, the J end by 3 bases, with 14 bases between. This chain's CDR3 is CASSSTGTYYEQYF. The CDR3, as DNA: TGTGCCAGCAGTAGCACCGGGACATACTACGAGCAGTACTTC.

The rearrangement uses TRBV7-8 and TRBJ2-5, with 11 positions matching TRBD2. This CDR3 comprises 18 residues. Looked up from germline, CDR1 is SGHVS and CDR2 is FQNEAQ. J was trimmed by 4 bases and V by 1 base; bases with no gene match: 11. CDR3 nucleotide sequence: TGTGCCAGCAGCTTAGTCTGGCGTAGCGGGGGGGCTGGAGAGACCCAGTACTTC. Translated, it gives CASSLVWRSGGAGETQYF.

The genes are TRBV9 and TRBJ2-7; a possible D gene is TRBD1 (6 bases). CDR3 length: 15 residues. V was shortened by 4 bases and J by 3 bases, with 17 bases between the two germline ends. CDR1 is SGDLS, CDR2 YYNGEE, per germline. The CDR3 nucleotides are TGTGCCAGCAGCCCCACTGAATTACAGGGCTACGAGCAGTACTTC. Encoded protein: CASSPTELQGYEQYF.

V is TRBV19 and J is TRBJ1-1, with no clear D. Trimming left V 4 bases short and J 2 bases short, with 14 bases between. Germline CDR1 and CDR2: LNHDA and SQIVND (reference sequence). CDR3 length: 15 amino acids. CDR3 residues: CASSTRGRVNTEAFF. The DNA for the CDR3 is TGTGCCAGTAGTACTCGAGGTCGGGTCAACACTGAAGCTTTCTTT. Looking up the rest from reference TRBV19 and TRBJ1-1 gives the full variable domain: DGGITQSPKYLFRKEGQNVTLSCEQNLNHDAMYWYRQDPGQGLRLIYYSQIVNDFQKGDIAEGYSVSREKKESFPLTVTSAQKNPTAFYLCASSTRGRVNTEAFFGQGTRLTVV.

This clone was observed many times. For the CDR3, the DNA is TGCAGAATTTTGAGGGACAGGAATAGCACAGATACGCAGTATTTT. Residues: CRILRDRNSTDTQYF. The chain links TRBV29-1 to TRBJ2-3, with 8 bases lining up with TRBD1. The CDR3 runs to 15 residues. The germline V gene has CDR1 SQVTM and CDR2 ANQGSEA.

The chain has TRBV27 and TRBJ2-2; 7 bases are shared with TRBD2. CDR3 size: 16 residues. CDR1 and CDR2 from the germline V gene are MNHEY and SMNVEV (reference sequence). Unmatched junction bases numbered 7, after V lost 3 bases and J lost 3 bases. The CDR3 loop is CASSFRGRADTGELFF. The CDR3 DNA reads as TGTGCCAGCAGTTTCCGGGGGAGGGCTGACACCGGGGAGCTGTTTTTT.

The gene calls are TRBV10-3 and TRBJ2-3, with TRBD1 matching 12 bases. This CDR3 contains 15 residues. Trimming removed 10 bases from V and 8 bases from J; junction bases left unmatched: 13. Germline lookup yields CDR1 ENHRY and CDR2 SYGVKD. This chain's CDR3 is CATQGTGGTEGTQYF. DNA for the CDR3: TGTGCCACCCAGGGGACAGGGGGCACCGAAGGTACGCAGTATTTT.

The genes are TRBV7-8 and TRBJ1-2; D unclear. Trimming removed 1 base at V and 4 bases at J, with 13 bases between. Per the germline V gene, CDR1 is SGHVS and CDR2 is FQNEAQ. This CDR3 region has 15 residues. The CDR3 is CASSLEWAESYGYTF. The CDR3 DNA is TGTGCCAGCAGCTTAGAGTGGGCAGAAAGCTATGGCTACACCTTC.

The V gene is TRBV5-4, the J gene TRBJ2-3; 11 bases map to TRBD2. The trim removed 5 bases at V and 1 base at J, leaving 3 bases unmatched. The CDR3 has 15 amino acids. Germline lookup yields CDR1 SGHNT and CDR2 YYREEE (reference sequence). The CDR3 DNA reads as TGTGCCAGCAGTTATAGCGGGGGGGGCACAGATACGCAGTATTTT. As protein: CASSYSGGGTDTQYF.

The V and J genes are TRBV3-1 (or the pseudogene TRBV3-2) and TRBJ2-3; 12 bases fit TRBD2. J gave up 5 bases and V 3 bases, and 6 bases lay outside the gene matches. The germline CDR1 and CDR2 sequences are LGHDT and YNNKEL (reference sequence). The CDR3 spans 16 residues. The CDR3 loop reads CASSQALAGGQDTQYF. The CDR3 DNA reads TGTGCCAGCAGCCAGGCACTAGCGGGGGGCCAAGATACGCAGTATTTT.